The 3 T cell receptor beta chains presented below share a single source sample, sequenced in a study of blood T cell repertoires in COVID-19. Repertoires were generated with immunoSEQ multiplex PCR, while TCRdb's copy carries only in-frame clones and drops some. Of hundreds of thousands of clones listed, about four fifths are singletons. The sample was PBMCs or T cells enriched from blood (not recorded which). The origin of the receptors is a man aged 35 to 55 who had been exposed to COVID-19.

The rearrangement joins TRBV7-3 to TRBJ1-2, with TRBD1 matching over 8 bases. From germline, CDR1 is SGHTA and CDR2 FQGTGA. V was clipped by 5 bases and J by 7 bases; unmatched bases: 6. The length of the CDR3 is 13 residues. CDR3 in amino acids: CASSDGQGFGYTF. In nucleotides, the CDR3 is TGTGCCAGCAGCGACGGACAGGGATTTGGCTACACCTTC. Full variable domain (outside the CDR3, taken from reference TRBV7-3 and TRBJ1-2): GAGVSQTPSNKVTEKGKYVELRCDPISGHTALYWYRQSLGQGPEFLIYFQGTGAADDSGLPNDRFFAVRPEGSVSTLKIQRTERGDSAVYLCASSDGQGFGYTFGSGTRLTVV.

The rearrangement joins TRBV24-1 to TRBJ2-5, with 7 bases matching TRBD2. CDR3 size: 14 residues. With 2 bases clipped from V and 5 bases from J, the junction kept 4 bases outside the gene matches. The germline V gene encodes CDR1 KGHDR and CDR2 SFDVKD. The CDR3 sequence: CATSDSGRAETQYF. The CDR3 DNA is TGTGCCACCAGTGATTCGGGGAGGGCGGAGACCCAGTACTTC.

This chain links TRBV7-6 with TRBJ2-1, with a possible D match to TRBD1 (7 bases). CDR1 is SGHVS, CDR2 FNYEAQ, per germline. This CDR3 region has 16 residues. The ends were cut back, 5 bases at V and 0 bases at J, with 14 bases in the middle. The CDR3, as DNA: TGTGCCAGCAGCCTCACGGGGGACAGCTCCTACAATGAGCAGTTCTTC. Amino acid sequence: CASSLTGDSSYNEQFF. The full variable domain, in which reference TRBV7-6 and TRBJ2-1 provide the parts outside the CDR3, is GAGVSQSPRYKVTKRGQDVALRCDPISGHVSLYWYRQALGQGPEFLTYFNYEAQQDKSGLPNDRFSAERPEGSISTLTIQRTEQRDSAMYRCASSLTGDSSYNEQFFGPGTRLTVL.